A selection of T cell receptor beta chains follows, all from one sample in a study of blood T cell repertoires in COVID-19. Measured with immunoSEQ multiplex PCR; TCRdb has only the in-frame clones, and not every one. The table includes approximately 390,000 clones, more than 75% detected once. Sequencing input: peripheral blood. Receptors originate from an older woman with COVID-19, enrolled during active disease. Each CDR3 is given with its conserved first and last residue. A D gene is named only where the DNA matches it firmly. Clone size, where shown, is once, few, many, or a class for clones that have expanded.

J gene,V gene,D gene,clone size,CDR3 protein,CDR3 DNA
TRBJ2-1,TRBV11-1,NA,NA,CASSSSGLNYNEQFF,TGTGCCAGCAGCTCTTCGGGTCTAAACTACAATGAGCAGTTCTTC
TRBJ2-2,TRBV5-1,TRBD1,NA,CASMSGGGNTGELFF,TGCGCCAGCATGTCAGGGGGCGGGAACACCGGGGAGCTGTTTTTT
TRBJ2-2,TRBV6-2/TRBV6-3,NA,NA,CASSYWRPVGQANTGELFF,TGTGCCAGCAGTTACTGGAGGCCGGTCGGGCAGGCGAACACCGGGGAGCTGTTTTTT
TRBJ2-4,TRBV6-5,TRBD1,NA,CASSMFGTGENIQYF,TGTGCCAGCAGCATGTTCGGGACAGGGGAAAACATTCAGTACTTC
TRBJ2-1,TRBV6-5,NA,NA,CASSYRSSQLQFF,TGTGCCAGCAGTTACAGGAGCTCTCAGTTGCAGTTCTTC
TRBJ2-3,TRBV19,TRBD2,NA,CASSIRKLILAGGTDTQYF,TGTGCCAGTAGTATCCGGAAACTGATTCTAGCGGGGGGCACAGATACGCAGTATTTT
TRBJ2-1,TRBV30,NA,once,CAWTASNEQFF,TGTGCCTGGACCGCTAGCAATGAGCAGTTCTTC
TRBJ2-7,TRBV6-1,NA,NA,CASSEAHRPSYEQYF,TGTGCCAGCAGTGAAGCGCACAGGCCGTCCTACGAGCAGTACTTC
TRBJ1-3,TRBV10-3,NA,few,CAISVAGQSRNTIYF,TGTGCCATCAGTGTAGCGGGGCAGTCAAGAAACACCATATATTTT
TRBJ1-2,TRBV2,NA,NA,CASSSYRAEGYTF,TGTGCCAGCAGTTCCTACAGGGCTGAAGGCTACACCTTC
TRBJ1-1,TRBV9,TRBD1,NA,CASSPGTGITEAFF,TGTGCCAGCAGCCCCGGGACAGGAATCACTGAAGCTTTCTTT
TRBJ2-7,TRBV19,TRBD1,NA,CASSIRDSSSYEQYF,TGTGCCAGTAGTATAAGGGACAGCAGCTCCTACGAGCAGTACTTC
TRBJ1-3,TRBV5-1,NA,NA,CASSLPVDSGNTIYF,TGCGCCAGCAGCCTCCCCGTAGACTCTGGAAACACCATATATTTT
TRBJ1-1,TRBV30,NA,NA,CAWSVQQYTEAFF,TGTGCCTGGAGTGTACAGCAGTACACTGAAGCTTTCTTT
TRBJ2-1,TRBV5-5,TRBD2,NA,CASSLGGGIHNEQFF,TGTGCCAGCAGCTTGGGCGGGGGGATACACAATGAGCAGTTCTTC
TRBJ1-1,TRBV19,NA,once,CASSQQGLNTEAFF,TGTGCCAGTAGCCAGCAGGGATTAAACACTGAAGCTTTCTTT